The 9 T cell receptor beta chains below all came from one sample that was sequenced in a study of shared clonotypes between healthy human individuals. TCRdb's copy holds only in-frame clones and misses some; the assay was immunoSEQ multiplex PCR. The sample has roughly 1,100,000 clones, 60% to 80% seen once. Sequenced material: memory CD4+ T cells sorted from blood. Subset in this sample: CD45RA-negative fraction. The receptors here all came from a man between 18 and 29 years old in good health.

The chain carries TRBV27 and TRBJ1-4; a weak D match, TRBD1 (6 bases). In germline, CDR1 is MNHEY, CDR2 SMNVEV (reference sequence). This CDR3 has 15 amino acids. V was pared by 5 bases and J by 17 bases, with 27 bases between. The CDR3 reads CASSPSMPHRDHGFF. The CDR3 DNA is TGTGCCAGCAGTCCCTCCATGCCGCACAGGGACCACGGTTTTTTT. Supplemented by reference TRBV27 and TRBJ1-4, the full variable domain reads EAQVTQNPRYLITVTGKKLTVTCSQNMNHEYMSWYRQDPGLGLRQIYYSMNVEVTDKGDVPEGYKVSRKEKRNFPLILESPSPNQTSLYFCASSPSMPHRDHGFFGSGTQLSVL.

The chain is built from TRBV6-5 and TRBJ2-3; no clear D gene. Per germline, CDR1 MNHEY and CDR2 SVGAGI. This CDR3 spans 13 amino acids. V lost 4 bases and J 5 bases, leaving 10 bases between the germline ends. The CDR3 bases are TGTGCCAGCAGTTCAAGATTGGGAGATACGCAGTATTTT. Amino acid sequence: CASSSRLGDTQYF.

There are many counts of this clone. V gene TRBV7-9 combines with J gene TRBJ2-1; D possibly corresponds to TRBD1 (5 bases). V lost 5 bases and J lost 3, with 14 bases in between. This CDR3 comprises 15 residues. CDR1 is SEHNR, CDR2 FQNEAQ, per germline (reference sequence). The CDR3 coding sequence is TGTGCCAGCAGCCGACCCGACAGAATCTACAATGAGCAGTTCTTC. Its translation is CASSRPDRIYNEQFF.

About this clone itself: The sample holds other DNA sequences that translate to the same CDR3. The gene calls are TRBV5-1 and TRBJ2-1; TRBD2 matches at 12 bases. CDR3 length equals 15 residues. Germline V gene data show CDR1 as SGHRS and CDR2 as YFSETQ. J lost 2 bases, V lost 3 bases, and 0 bases had no gene match. The CDR3 reads CASSSSGGAYNEQFF. The CDR3 nucleotides are TGCGCCAGCAGCTCTAGCGGGGGGGCCTACAATGAGCAGTTCTTC.

This chain connects TRBV9 to TRBJ2-2; D might be TRBD2 (5 bases). Germline V lookup: CDR1 SGDLS, CDR2 YYNGEE. V lost 1 base to trimming and J lost 4 bases, with 14 bases between them. The CDR3 totals 16 residues. CDR3 sequence reads: CASSVKDSRGTGELFF. The CDR3 DNA reads TGTGCCAGCAGCGTAAAGGACTCCCGGGGCACCGGGGAGCTGTTTTTT. The entire variable domain, with the rest obtained from reference TRBV9 and TRBJ2-2, is as follows: DSGVTQTPKHLITATGQRVTLRCSPRSGDLSVYWYQQSLDQGLQFLIQYYNGEERAKGNILERFSAQQFPDLHSELNLSSLELGDSALYFCASSVKDSRGTGELFFGEGSRLTVL.

This clone is a singleton in its sample. The rearrangement joins TRBV9 to TRBJ2-3; 14 bases are shared with TRBD2. CDR1 is SGDLS, CDR2 YYNGEE, per germline. V shed 5 bases and J 7 bases; nucleotides not matched to a gene: 6. CDR3 size: 15 residues. CDR3 bases: TGTGCCAGCAGTACGGGGACTAGCGGGAGCAATACGCAGTATTTT. Residues: CASSTGTSGSNTQYF.

This clone was seen only a few times. The chain has TRBV12-5 and TRBJ2-2; D not resolved. This CDR3 has 13 residues. Germline V gene data show CDR1 as LGHNT and CDR2 as FRNRAP. The V and J ends lost 7 bases and 0 bases respectively, with 6 bases between them. The CDR3 protein is CASVSANTGELFF. CDR3 bases: TGTGCTAGTGTATCCGCGAACACCGGGGAGCTGTTTTTT. The variable domain in full, completed from reference TRBV12-5 and TRBJ2-2, reads DARVTQTPRHKVTEMGQEVTMRCQPILGHNTVFWYRQTMMQGLELLAYFRNRAPLDDSGMPKDRFSAEMPDATLATLKIQPSEPRDSAVYFCASVSANTGELFFGEGSRLTVL.

About this clone: The junction departs from germline at one end; a sequencing error may be responsible. The chain couples TRBV7-7 to TRBJ1-5; 10 bases fit TRBD1. The CDR3 is 17 residues long. The germline V gene encodes CDR1 SSHAT and CDR2 FNYEAQ (reference sequence). CDR3 amino acids: CASSSYGTGDSNQPQHF. The CDR3 DNA reads as TGTGCTAGCAGCTCCTACGGGACAGGGGATAGCAATCAGCCCCAGCATTTT.

The chain carries TRBV29-1 and TRBJ2-7; D not certain. Trimming took 0 bases from V and 1 from J, leaving 13 bases between them. From germline, CDR1 is SQVTM and CDR2 ANQGSEA. The CDR3 extends over 15 amino acids. This chain's CDR3 is CSVEDGQPKSYEQYF. DNA of the CDR3: TGCAGCGTTGAAGATGGGCAGCCAAAGTCCTACGAGCAGTACTTC.